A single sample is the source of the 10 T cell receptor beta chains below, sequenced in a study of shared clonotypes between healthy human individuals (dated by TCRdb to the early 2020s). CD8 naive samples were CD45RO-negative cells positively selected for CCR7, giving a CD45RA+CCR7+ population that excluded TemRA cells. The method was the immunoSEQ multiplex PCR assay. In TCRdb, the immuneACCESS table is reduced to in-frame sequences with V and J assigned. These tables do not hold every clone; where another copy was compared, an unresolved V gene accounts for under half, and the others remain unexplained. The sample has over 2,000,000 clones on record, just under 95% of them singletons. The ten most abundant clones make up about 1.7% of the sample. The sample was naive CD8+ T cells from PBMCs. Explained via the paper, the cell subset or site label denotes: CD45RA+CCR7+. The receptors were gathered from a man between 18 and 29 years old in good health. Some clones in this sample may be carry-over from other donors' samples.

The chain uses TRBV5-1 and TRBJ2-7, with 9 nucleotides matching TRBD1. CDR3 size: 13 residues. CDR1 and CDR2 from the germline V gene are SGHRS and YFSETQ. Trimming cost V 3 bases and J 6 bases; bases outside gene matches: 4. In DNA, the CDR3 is TGCGCCAGCAGCTGGGGACAGGGTATCGAGCAGTACTTC. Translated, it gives CASSWGQGIEQYF.

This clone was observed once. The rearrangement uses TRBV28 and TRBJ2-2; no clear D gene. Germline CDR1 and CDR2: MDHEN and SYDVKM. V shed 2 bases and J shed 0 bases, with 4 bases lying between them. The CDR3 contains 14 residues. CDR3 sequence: CASSLEANTGELFF. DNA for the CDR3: TGTGCCAGCAGTTTAGAAGCGAACACCGGGGAGCTGTTTTTT.

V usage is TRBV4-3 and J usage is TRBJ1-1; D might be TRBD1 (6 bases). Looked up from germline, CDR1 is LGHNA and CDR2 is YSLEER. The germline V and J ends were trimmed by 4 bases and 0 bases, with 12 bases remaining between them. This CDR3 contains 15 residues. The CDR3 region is CASSRGTTMNTEAFF. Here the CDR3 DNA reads TGCGCCAGCAGCCGCGGGACAACCATGAACACTGAAGCTTTCTTT.

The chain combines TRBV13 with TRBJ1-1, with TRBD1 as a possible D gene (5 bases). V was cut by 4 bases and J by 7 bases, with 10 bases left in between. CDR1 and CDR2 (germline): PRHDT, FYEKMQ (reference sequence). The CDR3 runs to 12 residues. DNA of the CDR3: TGTGCCAGCAGCTGGGGCGGATATGAAGCTTTCTTT. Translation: CASSWGGYEAFF.

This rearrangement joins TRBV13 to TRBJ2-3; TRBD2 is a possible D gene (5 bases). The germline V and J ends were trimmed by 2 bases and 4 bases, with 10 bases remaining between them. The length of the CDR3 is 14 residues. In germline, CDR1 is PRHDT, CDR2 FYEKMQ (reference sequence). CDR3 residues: CASSLRGGADTQYF. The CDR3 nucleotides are TGTGCCAGCAGCTTACGGGGTGGAGCAGATACGCAGTATTTT.

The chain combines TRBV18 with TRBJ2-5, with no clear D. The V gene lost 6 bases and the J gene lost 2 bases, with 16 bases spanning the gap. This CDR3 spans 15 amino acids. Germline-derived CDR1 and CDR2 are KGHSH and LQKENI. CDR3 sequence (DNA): TGTGCCAGCTCCCGGGCCAGGTTCTCACAAGAGACCCAGTACTTC. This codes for CASSRARFSQETQYF.

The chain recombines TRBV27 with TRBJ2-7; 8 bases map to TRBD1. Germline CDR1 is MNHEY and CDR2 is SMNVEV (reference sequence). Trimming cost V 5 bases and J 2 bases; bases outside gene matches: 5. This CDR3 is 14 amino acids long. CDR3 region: CASSVWTGPYEQYF. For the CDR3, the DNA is TGTGCCAGCAGTGTCTGGACAGGGCCCTACGAGCAGTACTTC.

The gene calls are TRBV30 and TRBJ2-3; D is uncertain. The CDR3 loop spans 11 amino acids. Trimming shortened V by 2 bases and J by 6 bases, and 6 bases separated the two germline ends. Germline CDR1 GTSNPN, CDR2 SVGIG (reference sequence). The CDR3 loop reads CAWSYPDTQYF. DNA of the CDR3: TGTGCCTGGAGTTACCCCGATACGCAGTATTTT.

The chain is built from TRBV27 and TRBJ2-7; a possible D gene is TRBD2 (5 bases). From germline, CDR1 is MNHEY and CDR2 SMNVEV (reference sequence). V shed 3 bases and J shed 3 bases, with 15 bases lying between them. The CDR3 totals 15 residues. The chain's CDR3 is CASSFGVPLLYEQYF. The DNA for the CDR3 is TGTGCCAGCAGTTTCGGGGTTCCCCTCCTCTACGAGCAGTACTTC.

Written as DNA, the CDR3 is TGTGCCAGTAGCTTCTACAATGAGCAGTTCTTC. Its protein product is CASSFYNEQFF. This rearrangement joins TRBV19 to TRBJ2-1; D is undetermined. The CDR3 has 11 residues. Trimming pared 6 bases from V and 3 bases from J, leaving 3 bases between. Per the germline V gene, CDR1 is LNHDA and CDR2 is SQIVND (reference sequence).